These 5 T cell receptor beta chains were all obtained from the same sample, sequenced in a study of T cell changes during pregnancy in multiple sclerosis. Measured with immunoSEQ multiplex PCR; TCRdb has only the in-frame clones, and not every one. In the table there are 70,000 to 85,000 clones, under 95% of which are singletons. Sample: peripheral blood, taken before pregnancy. The receptors were sampled from a female donor with multiple sclerosis, enrolled in a pregnancy study.

The gene calls are TRBV2 and TRBJ1-4; TRBD1 matches 7 bases. The CDR3 totals 14 residues. After removal of 6 bases from V and 7 bases from J, the junction contained 8 bases not matched to a gene. Looked up from germline, CDR1 is SNHLY and CDR2 is FYNNEI. The CDR3 bases are TGTGCCAGCAGCCCTGACAGGGCGGTTGAAAAACTGTTTTTT. It encodes CASSPDRAVEKLFF.

This rearrangement joins TRBV27 to TRBJ2-1; 8 bases are shared with TRBD2. CDR1 is MNHEY and CDR2 is SMNVEV in the germline V gene (reference sequence). There are 15 residues in the CDR3. V shed 7 bases, J shed 3 bases, and the junction held 8 bases outside the gene matches. The CDR3 nucleotides are TGTGCCAGCACCACCGCCGGGACTAGCTACAATGAGCAGTTCTTC. Translation gives CASTTAGTSYNEQFF.

This chain uses TRBV5-6 with TRBJ1-4; possibly TRBD1 for D (6 bases). This CDR3 has 16 residues. CDR1 is SGHDT and CDR2 is YYEEEE in the germline V gene. Deletions cut 0 bases from V and 4 bases from J, with 13 bases between. The CDR3 reads CASSLGLGQLNEKLFF. In DNA, the CDR3 is TGTGCCAGCAGCTTGGGACTGGGACAACTTAATGAAAAACTGTTTTTT.

The chain has TRBV7-9 and TRBJ2-5; perhaps TRBD2 as D (5 bases). Trimming cost V 3 bases and J 2 bases, with 19 bases left between them. Germline CDR1 reads SEHNR; CDR2 reads FQNEAQ (reference sequence). The CDR3 runs to 17 residues. The CDR3 DNA reads TGTGCCAGCAGCTTGGGAGAGCGCCGTCAGCCACAAGAGACCCAGTACTTC. Its protein is CASSLGERRQPQETQYF.

V usage is TRBV7-9 and J usage is TRBJ2-7, with 10 nucleotides matching TRBD2. Germline CDR1 is SEHNR and CDR2 is FQNEAQ (reference sequence). This CDR3 is 16 amino acids long. Trimming cost V 0 bases and J 2 bases; bases outside gene matches: 4. CDR3 region: CASSLASLAGAYEQYF. CDR3 DNA sequence: TGTGCCAGCAGCTTAGCGAGTCTAGCGGGGGCCTACGAGCAGTACTTC.